The 8 T cell receptor beta chains presented below share a single source sample, sequenced in a study of CD8 T cells in ankylosing spondylitis. Whole-study findings and limits: A TCR beta motif of fewer than ten highly homologous variants seemed to mark ankylosing spondylitis blood.

One entry per CDR3 protein, called by TCRdb with MiXCR from the 5' RACE reads. This table holds 450,000 to 550,000 distinct CDR3 sequences, approximately 5% found once. These receptors' targets are unknown. Sequencing input: blood, either unsorted or a sorted T cell fraction (not recorded which). These receptors were taken from a male donor with ankylosing spondylitis.

This clonotype was counted between two and nine times. This chain connects TRBV3-1 to TRBJ1-4; D uncertain. V dropped 6 bases and J dropped 8 bases, with 7 bases sitting between them. The CDR3 runs to 11 residues. The germline V gene encodes CDR1 LGHDT and CDR2 YNNKEL (reference sequence). The CDR3 DNA reads as TGTGCCAGCAGGGCACTCGAAAAACTGTTTTTT. This sequence encodes CASRALEKLFF.

Many counts were recorded for this clonotype. The chain is built from TRBV11-2 and TRBJ2-5, with TRBD1 as a possible D gene (5 bases). V was pared by 5 bases and J by 1 base, with 8 bases between. Germline assignment: CDR1 SGHAT and CDR2 FQNNGV. The CDR3 spans 13 residues. The CDR3 reads CASSRQTQETQYF. CDR3 DNA sequence: TGTGCCAGCAGCCGACAGACCCAAGAGACCCAGTACTTC.

This clonotype was counted ten times or more. The chain links TRBV20-1 to TRBJ2-3; 10 nucleotides match TRBD2. Germline loops: CDR1 DFQATT, CDR2 SNEGSKA (reference sequence). The CDR3 is made up of 15 amino acids. Trimming at V came to 3 bases and at J to 3 bases, leaving 6 bases not matched to a gene. CDR3 amino acids: CSASPLAGRTDTQYF. In DNA, the CDR3 is TGCAGTGCTAGCCCACTAGCGGGAAGGACAGATACGCAGTATTTT.

This clonotype has a count of ten or more. V gene TRBV7-9 combines with J gene TRBJ2-4, with D perhaps TRBD1 (5 bases). V lost 5 bases and J 0 bases, leaving 11 bases between the germline ends. Per the germline V gene, CDR1 is SEHNR and CDR2 is FQNEAQ (reference sequence). The CDR3 sequence is 15 residues long. The CDR3 is CASSPGHIAKNIQYF. The CDR3 DNA follows: TGTGCCAGCAGCCCCGGACACATAGCCAAAAACATTCAGTACTTC.

This clonotype was detected many times. V usage is TRBV20-1 and J usage is TRBJ1-3, with 7 bases matching TRBD1. Per germline, CDR1 DFQATT and CDR2 SNEGSKA (reference sequence). The CDR3 runs to 13 residues. V dropped 6 bases and J dropped 7; count of bases not matched to a gene: 9. The CDR3 DNA reads as TGCAGTGCCCGGACAGGATACCCGAACACCATATATTTT. Residues: CSARTGYPNTIYF.

The rearrangement joins TRBV5-1 to TRBJ2-3; D gene ambiguous. Trimming left V 2 bases short and J 6 bases short, with 13 bases between. Germline V gene sequence: CDR1 SGHRS, CDR2 YFSETQ. CDR3 length: 14 residues. The CDR3 DNA follows: TGCGCCAGCAGCTTCCGGGCCTCCGGGGATACGCAGTATTTT. This gives the protein CASSFRASGDTQYF.

This clonotype was seen a handful of times. This rearrangement joins TRBV4-1 to TRBJ2-3; possible D gene TRBD1, 5 bases. The V gene's germline CDR1 is MGHRA and CDR2 YSYEKL. Trimming left V 1 base short and J 4 bases short, with 15 bases between. The CDR3 loop spans 16 amino acids. CDR3 in DNA: TGCGCCAGCAGCCAAGGAAGGGGATTTAAAGCAGATACGCAGTATTTT. This sequence encodes CASSQGRGFKADTQYF.

The J gene is TRBJ2-6, the V gene TRBV30; D is perhaps TRBD1 (6 bases). Germline CDR1 is GTSNPN and CDR2 is SVGIG (reference sequence). The CDR3 consists of 14 residues. Trimming took off 2 bases at V and 4 bases at J, with 9 bases between the two ends. In DNA form, the CDR3 reads TGTGCCTGGAGTACAGGGACCGGGGCCAACGTCCTGACTTTC. Its protein product is CAWSTGTGANVLTF.